These 9 T cell receptor beta chains were sequenced from one sample in a study of blood T cell repertoires in COVID-19. Assay used: immunoSEQ multiplex PCR; TCRdb lists only in-frame clones, some missing. The data hold about 120,000 clones, with roughly nine tenths observed a single time. The sample comprised peripheral blood. These TCRs come from a man aged 65-85 years who had recovered from COVID-19.

The chain couples TRBV11-2 to TRBJ2-1; D may be TRBD2 (6 bases). Trimming took 1 base from V and 0 from J, leaving 10 bases between them. This CDR3 contains 16 residues. Germline V gene data show CDR1 as SGHAT and CDR2 as FQNNGV. Here the CDR3 reads CASSLGRGTSYNEQFF. As DNA, the CDR3 is TGTGCCAGCAGCTTAGGTCGGGGGACCTCCTACAATGAGCAGTTCTTC. Variable domain in full (rest from reference TRBV11-2 and TRBJ2-1): EAGVAQSPRYKIIEKRQSVAFWCNPISGHATLYWYQQILGQGPKLLIQFQNNGVVDDSQLPKDRFSAERLKGVDSTLKIQPAKLEDSAVYLCASSLGRGTSYNEQFFGPGTRLTVL.

V gene TRBV3-1 (or the pseudogene TRBV3-2) combines with J gene TRBJ2-4; weak D call: TRBD1 (6 bases). CDR1 is LGHDT and CDR2 is YNNKEL in the germline V gene (reference sequence). The CDR3 spans 18 residues. The V and J ends lost 1 base and 1 base respectively, with 17 bases between them. This chain's CDR3 is CASSQGRSFRGAKNIQYF. For the CDR3, the DNA is TGTGCCAGCAGCCAAGGAAGAAGCTTTAGGGGGGCCAAAAACATTCAGTACTTC.

The chain joins TRBV15 to TRBJ2-2, with D possibly matching TRBD1 (6 bases). The CDR3 has 16 amino acids. Germline assignment: CDR1 LNHNV and CDR2 YYDKDF (reference sequence). V was pared by 6 bases and J by 4 bases, with 18 bases between. CDR3 bases: TGTGCCACCAGAGAGGGGTCGCGGACAGTCACCGGGGAGCTGTTTTTT. Its translation is CATREGSRTVTGELFF.

The rearrangement joins TRBV5-6 to TRBJ2-7, with TRBD2 matching over 10 bases. CDR1 and CDR2 (germline): SGHDT, YYEEEE. With V trimmed by 3 bases and J by 2 bases, 5 bases remained unmatched. The CDR3 has 15 residues. The CDR3 coding sequence is TGTGCCAGCAGCTCTAGCGGGAGAGGGACCTACGAGCAGTACTTC. Amino acid sequence: CASSSSGRGTYEQYF.

This chain links TRBV12-1 with TRBJ2-3; TRBD1, as called in the table, went unchecked against the DNA. TRBV12-1 represents a pseudogene. The CDR3 loop spans 17 amino acids. The CDR3 spells CASSISRDRVETDTQYF. CDR3 in DNA: TGTGCCAGCAGCATCAGCCGGGACAGGGTCGAGACAGATACGCAGTATTTT.

This clone appeared a single time. The chain couples TRBV18 to TRBJ2-7, with D maybe TRBD1 (6 bases). V lost 0 bases and J 7 bases, leaving 25 bases between the germline ends. Germline assignment: CDR1 KGHSH and CDR2 LQKENI. The CDR3 loop spans 18 amino acids. CDR3 loop: CASSPPPRDRWDLGEQYF. Written as DNA, the CDR3 is TGTGCCAGCTCACCACCTCCCAGAGACAGGTGGGACCTCGGGGAGCAGTACTTC.

The V gene is TRBV7-2, the J gene TRBJ2-7, with D maybe TRBD2 (5 bases). V shed 5 bases and J shed 2 bases, with 19 bases lying between them. CDR3 length: 16 residues. Germline V gives CDR1 SGHTA, CDR2 FQGNSA. The CDR3 loop reads CASSPRVSDTTYEQYF. Here the CDR3 DNA reads TGTGCCAGCAGCCCTAGGGTTAGCGACACCACCTACGAGCAGTACTTC.

The chain links TRBV6-2 or TRBV6-3 to TRBJ2-1; 10 positions agree with TRBD1. The CDR3 length is 18 residues. Per the germline V gene, CDR1 is MNHEY and CDR2 is SVGEGT. With V trimmed by 2 bases and J by 6 bases, 13 bases remained unmatched. In nucleotides, the CDR3 is TGTGCCAGCAGTTACCATAAGGGACGGGACAGGGGTTTCAATGAGCAGTTCTTC. It encodes CASSYHKGRDRGFNEQFF.

V and J are TRBV19 and TRBJ2-1; 8 bases are a match to TRBD1. Unmatched junction bases numbered 3, after V lost 9 bases and J lost 5 bases. Germline assignment: CDR1 LNHDA and CDR2 SQIVND (reference sequence). The CDR3 is made up of 12 amino acids. Here the CDR3 reads CASGTGDNEQFF. DNA for the CDR3: TGTGCCAGCGGGACAGGCGACAATGAGCAGTTCTTC.